This T cell receptor beta chain was recovered during a study of T cell responses to AZD1222 COVID-19 vaccine. The germline gives CDR1 LNHDA, CDR2 SQIVND (reference sequence). The CDR3 totals 13 residues. V lost 10 bases and J lost 6, with 16 bases in between. Measured with immunoSEQ multiplex PCR; TCRdb has only the in-frame clones, and not every one. The table records about 97,000 clones, around 89% of them present only once. This receptor was taken from an adult in good health. Sequences were derived from peripheral blood, sampled on day 0 of AZD1222 vaccination. The chain uses TRBV19 and TRBJ1-5, with TRBD1 as a possible D gene (5 bases). The CDR3 DNA is TGTGCCACCAGGAGGGGATTCGGTCAGCCCCAGCATTTT. Protein product: CATRRGFGQPQHF.